Listed here are 24 T cell receptor beta chains from one sample, sequenced in a study of OX40 agonist ivuxolimab in advanced cancers. Generated by immunoSEQ multiplex PCR, the TCRdb table keeps only in-frame clones and is missing some. The sample contains around 65,000 clones, more than 85% of which appear only once. This material consisted of CD4+ or CD8+ T cells sorted from blood, taken in a trial of the OX40 agonist ivuxolimab. The receptors originated from an adult with an advanced solid tumor such as melanoma, head and neck, liver or kidney cancer.

The chain uses TRBV19 and TRBJ2-1, with D hard to call. Deletions cut 7 bases from V and 4 bases from J, with 11 bases between. This CDR3 comprises 13 residues. Looked up from germline, CDR1 is LNHDA and CDR2 is SQIVND (reference sequence). The CDR3 DNA follows: TGTGCCAGTACCGACCGCCGATACAATGAGCAGTTCTTC. Translating it yields CASTDRRYNEQFF.

V gene TRBV11-2 combines with J gene TRBJ2-3, with D tentatively TRBD1 or TRBD2 (7 bases each). V was trimmed by 1 base and J by 3 bases, leaving 17 bases between them. The CDR3 extends over 17 amino acids. In germline, CDR1 is SGHAT, CDR2 FQNNGV. In DNA form, the CDR3 reads TGTGCCAGCAGCTTAGCCAACAGGGGAGGGGGTACAGATACGCAGTATTTT. It specifies CASSLANRGGGTDTQYF.

The genes are TRBV6-5 and TRBJ1-1; D unclear. Trimming cost V 8 bases and J 3 bases, with 7 bases left between them. CDR3 length equals 11 residues. Germline loops: CDR1 MNHEY, CDR2 SVGAGI. CDR3 loop: CASLTDTEAFF. For the CDR3, the DNA is TGTGCCAGCCTAACGGACACTGAAGCTTTCTTT.

In DNA, the CDR3 is TGTGCCAGCAGTTATTCGAAGTACGAGCAGTACTTC. It encodes CASSYSKYEQYF. The rearrangement joins TRBV6-5 to TRBJ2-7, with D unclear. The CDR3 runs 12 residues. V was cut by 3 bases and J by 4 bases, with 7 bases left in between. CDR1 and CDR2 (germline): MNHEY, SVGAGI.

This clone was detected once. V gene TRBV6-5 combines with J gene TRBJ1-6; no clear D. This CDR3 comprises 14 residues. Trimming shortened V by 4 bases and J by 6 bases, and 10 bases separated the two germline ends. CDR1 is MNHEY, CDR2 SVGAGI, per germline. The CDR3: CASSSQVVNSPLHF. The CDR3 DNA is TGTGCCAGCAGTTCCCAGGTGGTTAATTCACCCCTCCACTTT.

The chain uses TRBV6-1 and TRBJ1-3, with 10 bases lining up with TRBD1. V trimming: 8 bases; J trimming: 4 bases; junction bases outside the gene matches: 8. CDR3 length: 15 amino acids. Germline V gene data show CDR1 as MNHNS and CDR2 as SASEGT. CDR3 nucleotide sequence: TGTGCCAGCTCGAAGACGACAGGGGGCGGAAACACCATATATTTT. Its protein is CASSKTTGGGNTIYF.

V and J are TRBV10-3 and TRBJ1-5; 7 bases line up with TRBD1. J lost 8 bases, V lost 6 bases, and 13 bases had no gene match. The CDR3 contains 15 residues. The V gene's germline CDR1 is ENHRY and CDR2 SYGVKD. The CDR3 sequence: CAISAVAGGLEPQHF. The CDR3 DNA reads as TGTGCCATCAGCGCCGTGGCAGGGGGGTTAGAGCCCCAGCATTTT.

This chain joins TRBV7-8 and TRBJ2-5; D is possibly TRBD1 (6 bases). Looked up from germline, CDR1 is SGHVS and CDR2 is FQNEAQ. The CDR3 is 14 residues long. The V gene lost 5 bases and the J gene lost 4 bases, with 14 bases spanning the gap. The chain's CDR3 is CASSVLQGGETQYF. The CDR3 nucleotides read TGTGCCAGCAGCGTCTTACAGGGCGGAGAGACCCAGTACTTC. The full variable domain, rest sourced from reference TRBV7-8 and TRBJ2-5, is GAGVSQSPRYKVAKRGQDVALRCDPISGHVSLFWYQQALGQGPEFLTYFQNEAQLDKSGLPSDRFFAERPEGSVSTLKIQRTQQEDSAVYLCASSVLQGGETQYFGPGTRLLVL.

The rearrangement uses TRBV9 and TRBJ2-7; D is unclear. Germline assignment: CDR1 SGDLS and CDR2 YYNGEE. V shed 3 bases and J shed 3 bases, with 16 bases lying between them. The CDR3 extends over 15 amino acids. The CDR3 here is CASSGGPDLNYEQYF. The CDR3 DNA sequence: TGTGCCAGCAGCGGCGGCCCCGATTTGAACTACGAGCAGTACTTC. The complete variable domain, with remaining parts taken from reference TRBV9 and TRBJ2-7, reads DSGVTQTPKHLITATGQRVTLRCSPRSGDLSVYWYQQSLDQGLQFLIQYYNGEERAKGNILERFSAQQFPDLHSELNLSSLELGDSALYFCASSGGPDLNYEQYFGPGTRLTVT.

V usage is TRBV9 and J usage is TRBJ1-2, with TRBD1 matching over 9 bases. CDR3 size: 15 residues. Per the germline V gene, CDR1 is SGDLS and CDR2 is YYNGEE. With 4 bases clipped from V and 1 base from J, the junction kept 5 bases outside the gene matches. CDR3 loop: CASSPGTGSNYGYTF. CDR3 in DNA: TGTGCCAGCAGCCCGGGGACAGGGAGTAACTATGGCTACACCTTC. Full variable domain (remainder filled in from reference TRBV9 and TRBJ1-2): DSGVTQTPKHLITATGQRVTLRCSPRSGDLSVYWYQQSLDQGLQFLIQYYNGEERAKGNILERFSAQQFPDLHSELNLSSLELGDSALYFCASSPGTGSNYGYTFGSGTRLTVV.

This chain joins TRBV30 and TRBJ2-1, with 13 bases lining up with TRBD2. There are 17 residues in the CDR3. Per the germline V gene, CDR1 is GTSNPN and CDR2 is SVGIG (reference sequence). Germline trimming cut 1 base from V and 2 bases from J; bases unmatched to any gene: 5. As DNA, the CDR3 is TGTGCCTGGAGTGGACTCGGGACTAGCGGGACCTACAATGAGCAGTTCTTC. It codes for CAWSGLGTSGTYNEQFF.

This clone is a singleton in its sample. V usage is TRBV9 and J usage is TRBJ2-7, with TRBD2 identical over 10 bases. The CDR3 loop spans 15 amino acids. V was pared by 0 bases and J by 7 bases, with 7 bases of the junction left unmatched. Germline V gene sequence: CDR1 SGDLS, CDR2 YYNGEE. CDR3 in amino acids: CASSVDLGGLAEQYF. The CDR3, as DNA: TGTGCCAGCAGCGTAGATCTAGGGGGACTAGCGGAGCAGTACTTC.

This chain connects TRBV12-5 to TRBJ1-1; D possibly corresponds to TRBD1 (5 bases). V lost 6 bases to trimming and J lost 5 bases, with 22 bases between them. The V gene's germline CDR1 is LGHNT and CDR2 FRNRAP. The CDR3 covers 16 residues. CDR3 sequence: CASGGDGAWATTEAFF. CDR3 coding DNA: TGTGCTAGTGGAGGGGACGGCGCTTGGGCAACAACTGAAGCTTTCTTT.

The chain combines TRBV5-1 with TRBJ1-1, with D unclear. The CDR3 runs 14 residues. Trimming left V 0 bases short and J 2 bases short, with 8 bases between. The germline gives CDR1 SGHRS, CDR2 YFSETQ. CDR3: CASSLVSGNTEAFF. CDR3 nucleotides: TGCGCCAGCAGCTTGGTTTCCGGAAACACTGAAGCTTTCTTT. The complete variable domain, with remaining parts taken from reference TRBV5-1 and TRBJ1-1, reads KAGVTQTPRYLIKTRGQQVTLSCSPISGHRSVSWYQQTPGQGLQFLFEYFSETQRNKGNFPGRFSGRQFSNSRSEMNVSTLELGDSALYLCASSLVSGNTEAFFGQGTRLTVV.

The V and J genes are TRBV7-3 and TRBJ2-3, with D possibly being TRBD1 (5 bases). The CDR3 is made up of 12 amino acids. In germline, CDR1 is SGHTA, CDR2 FQGTGA. V was trimmed by 4 bases and J by 5 bases, leaving 7 bases between them. CDR3 loop: CASSSGQDTQYF. The DNA of the CDR3 is TGTGCCAGCAGCTCAGGACAAGATACGCAGTATTTT.

Remarks on this clone: The same CDR3 also results from other DNA sequences found in this sample. The J gene is TRBJ2-2, the V gene TRBV7-3; possibly TRBD2 for D (6 bases). The CDR3 runs to 14 residues. V dropped 5 bases and J dropped 2 bases, with 9 bases sitting between them. Germline assignment: CDR1 SGHTA and CDR2 FQGTGA. The chain's CDR3 is CASSPGLNTGELFF. As DNA, the CDR3 is TGTGCCAGCAGCCCGGGACTTAACACCGGGGAGCTGTTTTTT.

CDR3 bases: TGTGCCAGCAGCTTAGAACTAGCGGGAGGGTCAGATACGCAGTATTTT. Amino acids: CASSLELAGGSDTQYF. The genes are TRBV11-3 and TRBJ2-3, with 13 bases identical to TRBD2. Looked up from germline, CDR1 is SGHNT and CDR2 is YENEEA. After removal of 0 bases from V and 4 bases from J, the junction contained 1 base not matched to a gene. This CDR3 is 16 amino acids long.

V and J are TRBV5-1 and TRBJ1-2; TRBD1 matches at 12 bases. The CDR3 runs 16 residues. V shed 4 bases, J shed 5 bases, and the junction held 9 bases outside the gene matches. CDR1 is SGHRS, CDR2 YFSETQ, per germline. The CDR3 DNA sequence: TGCGCCAGCAGCGAGGGACAGGGGGCGGCTGGGTATGGCTACACCTTC. Protein product: CASSEGQGAAGYGYTF.

The chain employs TRBV18 and TRBJ1-5; D uncertain. The V end lost 2 bases, the J end lost 6 bases, and 23 bases lay between the germline ends. Germline V gene sequence: CDR1 KGHSH, CDR2 LQKENI. This CDR3 has 18 residues. The CDR3 protein is CASSPKSGADHVPQPQHF. The CDR3 DNA follows: TGTGCCAGCTCACCAAAGTCAGGCGCCGACCACGTCCCTCAGCCCCAGCATTTT.

The CDR3 DNA follows: TGTGCCTGGGATGGATCCACAGATACGCAGTATTTT. This gives the protein CAWDGSTDTQYF. The chain uses TRBV30 and TRBJ2-3; D is unresolved. CDR3 length: 12 residues. Trimming took off 5 bases at V and 2 bases at J, with 8 bases between the two ends. Looked up from germline, CDR1 is GTSNPN and CDR2 is SVGIG (reference sequence).

In DNA form, the CDR3 reads TGTGCCAGCAGCTTGGAGGTGCAGCGTGACTATGGCTACACCTTC. Its protein is CASSLEVQRDYGYTF. The V call is TRBV5-8, the J call TRBJ1-2; D is ambiguous. This CDR3 contains 15 residues. Germline CDR1 is SGHTS and CDR2 is YDEGEE. Trimming took off 0 bases at V and 3 bases at J, with 12 bases between the two ends. The whole variable domain, filled in from reference TRBV5-8 and TRBJ1-2, reads EAGVTQSPTHLIKTRGQQATLRCSPISGHTSVYWYQQALGLGLQFLLWYDEGEERNRGNFPPRFSGRQFPNYSSELNVNALELEDSALYLCASSLEVQRDYGYTFGSGTRLTVV.

The rearrangement links TRBV18 to TRBJ1-6; D gene unclear. The germline CDR1 and CDR2 sequences are KGHSH and LQKENI. V lost 3 bases and J lost 6, with 12 bases in between. This CDR3 is built from 15 residues. The CDR3 sequence: CASSPVPPPNSPLHF. CDR3 coding DNA: TGTGCCAGCTCACCGGTTCCGCCACCTAATTCACCCCTCCACTTT.

V and J are TRBV2 and TRBJ2-1; TRBD1 matches at 12 bases. The CDR3 runs 15 residues. V shed 11 bases and J 7 bases; nucleotides not matched to a gene: 12. Germline CDR1 SNHLY, CDR2 FYNNEI. This chain's CDR3 is CARRTGQGAGNEQFF. The DNA of the CDR3 is TGTGCCCGCCGAACGGGACAGGGGGCGGGTAATGAGCAGTTCTTC.

This CDR3 is CASSLVVSTYEQYF. CDR3 sequence (DNA): TGTGCCAGCAGCTTAGTTGTTAGCACCTACGAGCAGTACTTC. V is TRBV7-3 and J is TRBJ2-7; D is unresolved. Germline lookup yields CDR1 SGHTA and CDR2 FQGTGA. With 2 bases removed from V and 2 bases from J, the gap between germline ends came to 10 bases. The CDR3 has 14 residues. The full variable domain, in which reference TRBV7-3 and TRBJ2-7 provide the parts outside the CDR3, is GAGVSQTPSNKVTEKGKYVELRCDPISGHTALYWYRQSLGQGPEFLIYFQGTGAADDSGLPNDRFFAVRPEGSVSTLKIQRTERGDSAVYLCASSLVVSTYEQYFGPGTRLTVT.